This T cell receptor (beta chain) was captured by sequencing in a study of shared clonotypes between healthy human individuals. Looking at the study overall: Donors consisted of two women and three men between 18 and 49.

Deep was the level used in running the assay. Replicate PCRs from sorted subsets contained roughly 200 ng DNA, which is 31,000 or so T cell genomes. Some clones are missing from TCRdb's copy, which holds only in-frame ones; the method was immunoSEQ multiplex PCR. The data show 2 million to 2.5 million clones, 85% to 95% seen once. General observations from the study: Collection of samples was limited to blood; tissue repertoires likely differ.

For this clone: Its matching antigen is unknown.

Trimming took off 8 bases at V and 13 bases at J, with 18 bases between the two ends. The CDR3 extends over 12 amino acids. CDR1 is SGHAT and CDR2 is FQNNGV in the germline V gene. The chain uses TRBV11-2 and TRBJ2-1; D call uncertain. The sequencing input was naive CD4+ T cells sorted from blood. Indicated subset: CD45RA+ positively selected. The TCR comes from a man aged 18 to 30 in good health. The CDR3 coding sequence is TGTGCCAGCGATACCGACTCCTCTTTTCAGTTCTTC. Translating gives CASDTDSSFQFF.